This entry concerns a single T cell receptor (beta chain). These data come from a study of T cell responses to AZD1222 COVID-19 vaccine. Produced via immunoSEQ multiplex PCR; TCRdb's table is partial and in-frame only. The sample has some 81,000 clones, about 86% seen once; the top ten hold around 5.9%. The sequence was collected from an adult who received the AZD1222 COVID-19 vaccine. The sample in question was peripheral blood, obtained 28 days after the second AZD1222 dose.

The CDR3 DNA is TGTGCCAGCAGTTTAGCGGGGGGATATGGCTACACCTTC. This sequence encodes CASSLAGGYGYTF. V usage is TRBV28 and J usage is TRBJ1-2; D perhaps matches TRBD1 (5 bases). Germline V gene lookup returns CDR1 MDHEN and CDR2 SYDVKM. The CDR3 covers 13 residues. V gave up 2 bases and J gave up 5 bases, with 9 bases separating them.